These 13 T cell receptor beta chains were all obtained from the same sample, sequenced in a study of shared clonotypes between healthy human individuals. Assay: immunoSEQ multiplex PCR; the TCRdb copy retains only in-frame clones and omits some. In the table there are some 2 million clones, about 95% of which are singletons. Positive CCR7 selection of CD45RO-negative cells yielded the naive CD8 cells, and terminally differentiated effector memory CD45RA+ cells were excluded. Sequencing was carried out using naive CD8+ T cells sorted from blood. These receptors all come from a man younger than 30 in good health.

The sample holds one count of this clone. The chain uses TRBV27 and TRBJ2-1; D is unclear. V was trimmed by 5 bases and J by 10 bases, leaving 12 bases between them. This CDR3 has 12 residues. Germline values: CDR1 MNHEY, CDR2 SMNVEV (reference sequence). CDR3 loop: CASSPPRAEQFF. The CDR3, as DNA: TGTGCCAGCAGTCCCCCAAGGGCGGAGCAGTTCTTC.

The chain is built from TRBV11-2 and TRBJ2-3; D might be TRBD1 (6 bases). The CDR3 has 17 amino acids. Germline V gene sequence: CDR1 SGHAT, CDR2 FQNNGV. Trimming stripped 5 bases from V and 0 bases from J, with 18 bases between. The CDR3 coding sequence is TGTGCCAGCAGCCCGTTACTTAGACAGGAGAGCACAGATACGCAGTATTTT. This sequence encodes CASSPLLRQESTDTQYF. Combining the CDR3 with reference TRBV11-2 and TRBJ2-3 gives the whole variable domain EAGVAQSPRYKIIEKRQSVAFWCNPISGHATLYWYQQILGQGPKLLIQFQNNGVVDDSQLPKDRFSAERLKGVDSTLKIQPAKLEDSAVYLCASSPLLRQESTDTQYFGPGTRLTVL.

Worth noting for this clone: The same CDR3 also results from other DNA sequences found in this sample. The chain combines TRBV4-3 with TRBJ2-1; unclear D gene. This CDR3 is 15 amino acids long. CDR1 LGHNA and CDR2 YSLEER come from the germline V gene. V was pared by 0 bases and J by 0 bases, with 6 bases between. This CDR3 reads CASSQDRSSYNEQFF. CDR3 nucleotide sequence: TGCGCCAGCAGCCAAGACAGGAGCTCCTACAATGAGCAGTTCTTC.

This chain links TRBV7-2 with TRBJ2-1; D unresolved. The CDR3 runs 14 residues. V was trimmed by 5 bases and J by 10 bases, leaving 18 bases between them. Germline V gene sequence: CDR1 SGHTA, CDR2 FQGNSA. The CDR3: CASSPPEEPREQFF. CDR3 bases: TGTGCCAGCAGCCCCCCTGAGGAGCCGAGAGAGCAGTTCTTC.

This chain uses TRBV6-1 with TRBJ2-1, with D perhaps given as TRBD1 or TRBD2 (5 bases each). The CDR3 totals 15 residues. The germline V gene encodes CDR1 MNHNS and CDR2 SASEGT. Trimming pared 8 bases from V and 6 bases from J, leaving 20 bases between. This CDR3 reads CASGLIAGASNEQFF. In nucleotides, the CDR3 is TGTGCCAGCGGGCTAATCGCCGGGGCCAGCAATGAGCAGTTCTTC.

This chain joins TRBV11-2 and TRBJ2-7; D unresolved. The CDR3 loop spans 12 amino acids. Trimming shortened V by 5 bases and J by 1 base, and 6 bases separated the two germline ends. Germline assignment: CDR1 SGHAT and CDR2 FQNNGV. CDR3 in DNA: TGTGCCAGCAGCCCATGGTCCTACGAGCAGTACTTC. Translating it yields CASSPWSYEQYF.

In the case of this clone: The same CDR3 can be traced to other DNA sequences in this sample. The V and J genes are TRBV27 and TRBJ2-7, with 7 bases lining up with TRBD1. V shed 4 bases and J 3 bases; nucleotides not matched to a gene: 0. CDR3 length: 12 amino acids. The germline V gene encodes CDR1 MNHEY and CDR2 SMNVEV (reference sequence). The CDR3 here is CASSSGGYEQYF. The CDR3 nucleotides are TGTGCCAGCAGTTCAGGGGGCTACGAGCAGTACTTC.

The CDR3 is CASSHSGGFNEQFF. The CDR3 DNA is TGTGCCAGCAGCCACAGCGGGGGGTTCAATGAGCAGTTCTTC. The chain has TRBV14 and TRBJ2-1, with 9 bases fitting TRBD2. J lost 6 bases, V lost 3 bases, and 3 bases had no gene match. This CDR3 spans 14 amino acids. Germline loops: CDR1 SGHDN, CDR2 FVKESK.

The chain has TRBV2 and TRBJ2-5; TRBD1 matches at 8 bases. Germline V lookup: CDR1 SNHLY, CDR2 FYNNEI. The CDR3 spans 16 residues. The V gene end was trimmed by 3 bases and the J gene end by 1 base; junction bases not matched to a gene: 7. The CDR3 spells CASSEVITGGQETQYF. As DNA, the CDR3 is TGTGCCAGCAGTGAGGTGATAACAGGGGGCCAAGAGACCCAGTACTTC. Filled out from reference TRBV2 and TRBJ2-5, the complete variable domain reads EPEVTQTPSHQVTQMGQEVILRCVPISNHLYFYWYRQILGQKVEFLVSFYNNEISEKSEIFDDQFSVERPDGSNFTLKIRSTKLEDSAMYFCASSEVITGGQETQYFGPGTRLLVL.

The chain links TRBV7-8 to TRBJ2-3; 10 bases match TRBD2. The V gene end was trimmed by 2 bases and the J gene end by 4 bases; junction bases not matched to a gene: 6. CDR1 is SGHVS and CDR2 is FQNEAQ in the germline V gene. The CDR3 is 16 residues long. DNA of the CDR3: TGTGCCAGCAGCTTACCTAGCGGGAGAAAAGCAGATACGCAGTATTTT. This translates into CASSLPSGRKADTQYF. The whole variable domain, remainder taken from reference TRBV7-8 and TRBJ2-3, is GAGVSQSPRYKVAKRGQDVALRCDPISGHVSLFWYQQALGQGPEFLTYFQNEAQLDKSGLPSDRFFAERPEGSVSTLKIQRTQQEDSAVYLCASSLPSGRKADTQYFGPGTRLTVL.

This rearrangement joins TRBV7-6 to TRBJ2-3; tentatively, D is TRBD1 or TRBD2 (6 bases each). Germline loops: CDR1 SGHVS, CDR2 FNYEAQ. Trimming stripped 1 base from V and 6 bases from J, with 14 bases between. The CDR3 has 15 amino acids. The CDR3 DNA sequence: TGTGCCAGCAGCTTAGGTGGGGGGCCCATGGATACGCAGTATTTT. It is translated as CASSLGGGPMDTQYF.

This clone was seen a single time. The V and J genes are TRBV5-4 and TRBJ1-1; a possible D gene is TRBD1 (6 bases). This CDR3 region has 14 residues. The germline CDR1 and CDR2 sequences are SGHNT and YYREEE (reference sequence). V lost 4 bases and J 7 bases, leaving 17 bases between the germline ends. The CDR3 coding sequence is TGTGCCAGCAGCCAGCCAGGGCAGGGGATTGAAGCTTTCTTT. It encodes CASSQPGQGIEAFF.

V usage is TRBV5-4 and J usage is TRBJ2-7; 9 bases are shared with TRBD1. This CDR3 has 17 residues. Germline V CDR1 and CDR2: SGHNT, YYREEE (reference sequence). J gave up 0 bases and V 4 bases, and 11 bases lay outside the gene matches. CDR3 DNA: TGTGCCAGCAGCCCCGAGGAAACGACAGGGGGCTCCTACGAGCAGTACTTC. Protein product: CASSPEETTGGSYEQYF.